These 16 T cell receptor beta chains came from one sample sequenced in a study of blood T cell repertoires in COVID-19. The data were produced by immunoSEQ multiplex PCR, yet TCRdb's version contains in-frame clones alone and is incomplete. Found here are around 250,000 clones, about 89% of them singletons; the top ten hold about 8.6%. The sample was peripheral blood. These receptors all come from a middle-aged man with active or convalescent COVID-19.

CDR3 DNA sequence: TGTGCCAGCAGCCGAGGACAGGGCGAGGAGACCCAGTACTTC. It yields the protein CASSRGQGEETQYF. V gene TRBV3-1 (or the pseudogene TRBV3-2) combines with J gene TRBJ2-5, with TRBD1 matching 8 bases. Germline V lookup: CDR1 LGHDT, CDR2 YNNKEL (reference sequence). The CDR3 totals 14 residues. V was pared by 4 bases and J by 5 bases, with 6 bases of the junction left unmatched.

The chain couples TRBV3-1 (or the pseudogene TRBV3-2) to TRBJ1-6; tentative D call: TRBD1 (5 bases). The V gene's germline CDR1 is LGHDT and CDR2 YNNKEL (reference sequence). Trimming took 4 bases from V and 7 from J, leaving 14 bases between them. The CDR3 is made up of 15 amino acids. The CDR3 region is CASSPVAGTNSPLHF. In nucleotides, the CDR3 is TGTGCCAGCAGCCCCGTAGCGGGGACCAATTCACCCCTCCACTTT.

The CDR3 DNA sequence: TGTGCCACCAGTGATGGACTTACGATCTCTGGGGCCAACGTCCTGACTTTC. It encodes CATSDGLTISGANVLTF. V gene TRBV24-1 combines with J gene TRBJ2-6, with TRBD2 as a possible D gene (5 bases). The V end was cut by 3 bases, the J end by 0 bases, with 11 bases between. CDR3 size: 17 residues. From germline, CDR1 is KGHDR and CDR2 SFDVKD.

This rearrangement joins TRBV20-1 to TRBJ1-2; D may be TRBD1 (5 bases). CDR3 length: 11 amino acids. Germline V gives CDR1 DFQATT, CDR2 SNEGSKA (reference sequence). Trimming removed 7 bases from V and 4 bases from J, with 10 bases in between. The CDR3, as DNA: TGCAGTGTAAGGGGAGGCTATGGCTACACCTTC. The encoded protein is CSVRGGYGYTF.

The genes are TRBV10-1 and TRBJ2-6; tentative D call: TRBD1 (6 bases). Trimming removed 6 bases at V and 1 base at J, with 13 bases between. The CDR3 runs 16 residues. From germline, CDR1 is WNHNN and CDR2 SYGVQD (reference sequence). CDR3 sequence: CASSRQAESGANVLTF. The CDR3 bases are TGCGCCAGCAGCAGACAGGCCGAGTCTGGGGCCAACGTCCTGACTTTC.

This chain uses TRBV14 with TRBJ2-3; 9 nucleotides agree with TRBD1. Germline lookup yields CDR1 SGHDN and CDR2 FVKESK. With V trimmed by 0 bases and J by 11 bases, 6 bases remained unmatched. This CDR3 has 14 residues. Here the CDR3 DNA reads TGTGCCAGCAGCCAAGACGGGGACAGGGTTAAGCAGTATTTT. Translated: CASSQDGDRVKQYF.

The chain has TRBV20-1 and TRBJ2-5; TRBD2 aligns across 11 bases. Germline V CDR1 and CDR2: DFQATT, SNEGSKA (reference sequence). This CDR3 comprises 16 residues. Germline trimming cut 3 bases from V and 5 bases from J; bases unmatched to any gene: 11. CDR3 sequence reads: CSASTVSGGASETQYF. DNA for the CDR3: TGCAGTGCTAGTACGGTTAGCGGGGGGGCTTCGGAGACCCAGTACTTC.

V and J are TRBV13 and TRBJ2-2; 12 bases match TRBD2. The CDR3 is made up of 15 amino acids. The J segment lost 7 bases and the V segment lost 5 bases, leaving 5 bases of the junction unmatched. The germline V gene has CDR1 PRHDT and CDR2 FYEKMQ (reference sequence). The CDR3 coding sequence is TGTGCCAGCAGCCCAGGGACTAGCGGGCTCGGGGAGCTGTTTTTT. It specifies CASSPGTSGLGELFF.

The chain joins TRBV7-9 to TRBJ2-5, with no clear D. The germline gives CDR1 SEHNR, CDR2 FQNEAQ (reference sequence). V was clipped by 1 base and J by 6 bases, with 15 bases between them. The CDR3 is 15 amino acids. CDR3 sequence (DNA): TGTGCCAGCAGCTTAGACATCACCCCAATCCAGACCCAGTACTTC. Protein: CASSLDITPIQTQYF.

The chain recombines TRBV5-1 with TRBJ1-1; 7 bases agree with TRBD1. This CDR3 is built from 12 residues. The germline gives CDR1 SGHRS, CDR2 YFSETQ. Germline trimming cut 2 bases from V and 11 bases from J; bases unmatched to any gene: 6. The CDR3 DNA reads TGCGCCAGCAGCTTCGGGGACAGTAGGGCTTTCTTT. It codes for CASSFGDSRAFF.

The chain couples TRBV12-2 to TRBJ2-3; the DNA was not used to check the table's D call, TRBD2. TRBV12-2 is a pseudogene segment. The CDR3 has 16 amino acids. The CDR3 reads CASRPPGTSGTDTQYF. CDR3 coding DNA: TGTGCAAGTCGCCCACCCGGGACTAGCGGTACAGATACGCAGTATTTT.

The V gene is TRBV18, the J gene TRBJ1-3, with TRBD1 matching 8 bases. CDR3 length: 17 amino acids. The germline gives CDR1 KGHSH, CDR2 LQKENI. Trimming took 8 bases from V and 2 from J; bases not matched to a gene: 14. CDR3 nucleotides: TGTGCCAGCGCGAACCGCGGACAGGGAAACGCTGGAAACACCATATATTTT. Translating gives CASANRGQGNAGNTIYF.

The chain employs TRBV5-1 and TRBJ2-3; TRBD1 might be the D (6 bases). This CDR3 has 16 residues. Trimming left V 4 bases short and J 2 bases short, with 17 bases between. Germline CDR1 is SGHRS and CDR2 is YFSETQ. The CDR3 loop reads CASSAYRDTFTDTQYF. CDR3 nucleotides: TGCGCCAGCAGCGCCTACCGGGACACATTCACAGATACGCAGTATTTT.

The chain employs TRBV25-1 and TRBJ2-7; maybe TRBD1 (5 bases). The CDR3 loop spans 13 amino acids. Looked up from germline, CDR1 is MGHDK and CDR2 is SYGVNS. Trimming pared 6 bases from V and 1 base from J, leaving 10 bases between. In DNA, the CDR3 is TGTGCCAGCAGAGTGGGGCCTTCCTACGAGCAGTACTTC. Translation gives CASRVGPSYEQYF.

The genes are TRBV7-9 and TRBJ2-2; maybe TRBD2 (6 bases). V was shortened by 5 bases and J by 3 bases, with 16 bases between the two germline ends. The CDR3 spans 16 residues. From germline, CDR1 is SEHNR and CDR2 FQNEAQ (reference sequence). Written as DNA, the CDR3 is TGTGCCAGCAGCACTACTAGCACGGGGGACACCGGGGAGCTGTTTTTT. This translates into CASSTTSTGDTGELFF.

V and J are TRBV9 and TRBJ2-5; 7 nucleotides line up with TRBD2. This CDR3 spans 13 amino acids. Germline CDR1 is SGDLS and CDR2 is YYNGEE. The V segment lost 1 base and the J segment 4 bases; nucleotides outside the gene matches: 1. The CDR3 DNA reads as TGTGCCAGCAGCGTAACGGGAGGAGAGACCCAGTACTTC. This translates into CASSVTGGETQYF.